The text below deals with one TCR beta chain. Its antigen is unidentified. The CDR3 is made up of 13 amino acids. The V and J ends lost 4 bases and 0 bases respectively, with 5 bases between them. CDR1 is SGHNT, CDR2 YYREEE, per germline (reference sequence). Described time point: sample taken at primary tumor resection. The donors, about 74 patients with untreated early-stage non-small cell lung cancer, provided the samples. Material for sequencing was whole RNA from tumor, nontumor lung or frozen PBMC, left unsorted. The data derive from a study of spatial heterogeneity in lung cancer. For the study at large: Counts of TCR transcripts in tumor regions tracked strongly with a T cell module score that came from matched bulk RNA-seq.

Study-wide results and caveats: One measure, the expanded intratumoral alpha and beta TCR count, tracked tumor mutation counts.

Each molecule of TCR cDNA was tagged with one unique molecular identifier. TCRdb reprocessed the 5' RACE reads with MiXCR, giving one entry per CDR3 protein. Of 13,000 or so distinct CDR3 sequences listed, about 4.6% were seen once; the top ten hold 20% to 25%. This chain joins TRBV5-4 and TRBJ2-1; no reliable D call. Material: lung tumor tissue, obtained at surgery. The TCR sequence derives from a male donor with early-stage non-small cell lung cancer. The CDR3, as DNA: TGTGCCAGCAGCCCCGTCTCCTACAATGAGCAGTTCTTC. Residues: CASSPVSYNEQFF.